This TCR beta chain was found in a study of control samples from healthy donors and cancer patients. Sequencing used immunoSEQ multiplex PCR; TCRdb keeps in-frame clones, though not all of them. This sample carries about 130,000 clones, more than 80% of them seen once, and the ten largest clones take roughly 2.7%. With 1 base removed from V and 5 bases from J, the gap between germline ends came to 8 bases. This CDR3 spans 13 amino acids. The sample holds one count of this clone. The clonotype comes from a man in his forties in good health. Sequencing used blood. The J gene is TRBJ1-1, the V gene TRBV12-3 or TRBV12-4; D is undetermined. CDR3 DNA: TGTGCCAGCAGTTTAGGATCAGCGACTGAAGCTTTCTTT. Its translation: CASSLGSATEAFF.